This T cell receptor beta chain was observed in a study of identical twins. From germline, CDR1 is MGHDK and CDR2 SYGVNS. The CDR3 loop spans 19 amino acids. Trimming removed 2 bases from V and 0 bases from J; junction bases left unmatched: 16. This clonotype was seen ten or more times. With template switching, a universal primer site was added, and the cDNA carried unique molecular identifiers. Each CDR3 protein gets one entry after TCRdb re-called the 5' RACE reads with MiXCR. The sample holds some 250,000 distinct CDR3 sequences, roughly 12% seen once. This sample also appeared in a second study, on yellow fever vaccine responses in identical twins.

The sequencing sample was made of memory (CD45RO+) T cells sorted from blood. This sequence originates from a woman aged 18-29 years in good health. This chain links TRBV25-1 with TRBJ2-7; 7 bases line up with TRBD1. CDR3 loop: CASSEVGVTDRTNSYEQYF. The CDR3 DNA reads as TGTGCCAGCAGTGAAGTGGGAGTCACGGACAGGACGAACTCCTACGAGCAGTACTTC.